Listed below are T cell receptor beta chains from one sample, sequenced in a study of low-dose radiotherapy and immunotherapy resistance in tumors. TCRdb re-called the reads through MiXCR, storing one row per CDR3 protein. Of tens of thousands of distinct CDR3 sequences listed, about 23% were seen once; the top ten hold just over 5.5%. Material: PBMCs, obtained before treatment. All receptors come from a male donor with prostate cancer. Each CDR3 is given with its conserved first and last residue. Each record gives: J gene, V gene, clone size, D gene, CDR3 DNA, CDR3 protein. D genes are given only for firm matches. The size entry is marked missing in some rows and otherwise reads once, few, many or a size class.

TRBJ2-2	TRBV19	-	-	TGTGCCAGTAGTATTTCACAGCTAAACACCGGGGAGCTGTTTTTT	CASSISQLNTGELFF
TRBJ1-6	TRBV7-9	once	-	TGTGCCAGCAGCGCCGCCCAGGGATTTAATTCACCCCTCCACTTT	CASSAAQGFNSPLHF
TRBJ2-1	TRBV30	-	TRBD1	TGTGCCTGGCTGGGACAGCTCAATGAGCAGTTCTTC	CAWLGQLNEQFF
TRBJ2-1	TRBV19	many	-	TGTGCCAGTACCTACCTCACAGGAGAGCAGTTCTTC	CASTYLTGEQFF
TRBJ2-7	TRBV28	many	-	TGTGCCAGCAGCCGGGGACATTCGAGCTCCTACGAGCAGTACTTC	CASSRGHSSSYEQYF
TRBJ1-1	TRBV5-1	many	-	TGCGCCAGCAGCGGGGGACGGACCCTAGGGGCGGCTTTCTTT	CASSGGRTLGAAFF
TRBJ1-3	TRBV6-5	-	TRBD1	TGTGCCAGCACCCCCGGGACAGGGAATGGAAACACCATATATTTT	CASTPGTGNGNTIYF
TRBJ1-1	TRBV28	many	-	TGTGCCAGCAGTTTACCGGGCCCGGGTTCCATGAACACTGAAGCTTTCTTT	CASSLPGPGSMNTEAFF
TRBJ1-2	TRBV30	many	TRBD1	TGTGCCTGGAGTCGGACAGGGGGCGCCTATGGCTACACCTTC	CAWSRTGGAYGYTF
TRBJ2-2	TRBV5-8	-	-	TGTGCCAGCAGTCCAGGGTTCGCCGGGGAGCTGTTTTTT	CASSPGFAGELFF
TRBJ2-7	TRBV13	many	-	TGTGCCAGCAGCTCCGACAGGGAGGACTACGGGCAGTACTTC	CASSSDREDYGQYF
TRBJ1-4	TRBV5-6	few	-	TGTGCCAGCAGCTCGGAGGACGGCACGAGTTATGAAAAACTGTTTTTT	CASSSEDGTSYEKLFF
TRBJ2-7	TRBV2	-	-	TGTGCCAGCAGGCGTGTACGTACCTACGAGCAGTACTTC	CASRRVRTYEQYF